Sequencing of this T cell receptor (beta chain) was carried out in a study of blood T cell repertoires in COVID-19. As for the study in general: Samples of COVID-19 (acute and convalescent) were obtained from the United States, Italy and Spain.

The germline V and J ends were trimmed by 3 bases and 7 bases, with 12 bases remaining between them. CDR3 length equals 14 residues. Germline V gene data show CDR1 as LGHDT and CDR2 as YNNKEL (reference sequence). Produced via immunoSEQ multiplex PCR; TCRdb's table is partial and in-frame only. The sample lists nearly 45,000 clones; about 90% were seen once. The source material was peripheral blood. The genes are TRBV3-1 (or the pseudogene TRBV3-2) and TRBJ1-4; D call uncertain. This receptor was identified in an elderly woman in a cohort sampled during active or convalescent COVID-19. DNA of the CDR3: TGTGCCAGCAGCCATCTGGGTTCGGGTGAAAAACTGTTTTTT. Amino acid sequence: CASSHLGSGEKLFF.